A single sample gave rise to the 2 T cell receptor beta chains below, sequenced in a study of sequential checkpoint blockade in melanoma. Treatment given: randomized to nivolumab then ipilimumab (arm A) or the reverse (arm B). Produced via immunoSEQ multiplex PCR; TCRdb's table is partial and in-frame only. The sample yields 9,000 to 15,000 clones, approximately 80% seen once. The sequenced sample was CD8+ T cells sorted from blood (inferred from file names), obtained from a patient given nivolumab and ipilimumab in sequence. These receptors were collected from a human donor with melanoma.

This sequence joins TRBV11-2 and TRBJ1-1; D unresolved. The V gene lost 0 bases and the J gene lost 1 base, with 9 bases spanning the gap. Germline V CDR1 and CDR2: SGHAT, FQNNGV. The CDR3 covers 15 residues. CDR3 coding DNA: TGTGCCAGCAGCTTAGATCCGGGGTCGAACACTGAAGCTTTCTTT. Translation gives CASSLDPGSNTEAFF.

The rearrangement joins TRBV4-3 to TRBJ2-1; TRBD2 agrees at 11 bases. The CDR3 totals 16 residues. V lost 0 bases to trimming and J lost 4 bases; unmatched junction nucleotides: 2. Germline V gives CDR1 LGHNA, CDR2 YSLEER. CDR3 in DNA: TGCGCCAGCAGCCAAGATGTAGCGGGGGGGTACAATGAGCAGTTCTTC. Its translation: CASSQDVAGGYNEQFF.